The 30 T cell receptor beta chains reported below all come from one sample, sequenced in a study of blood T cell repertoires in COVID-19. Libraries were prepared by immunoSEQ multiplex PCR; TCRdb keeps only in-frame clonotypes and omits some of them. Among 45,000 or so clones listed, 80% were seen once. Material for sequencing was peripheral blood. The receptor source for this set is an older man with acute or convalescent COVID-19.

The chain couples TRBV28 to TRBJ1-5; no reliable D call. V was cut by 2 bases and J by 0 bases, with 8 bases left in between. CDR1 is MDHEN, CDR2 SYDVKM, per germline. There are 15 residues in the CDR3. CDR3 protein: CASSLSGDSNQPQHF. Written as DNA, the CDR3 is TGTGCCAGCAGTTTAAGTGGAGATAGCAATCAGCCCCAGCATTTT.

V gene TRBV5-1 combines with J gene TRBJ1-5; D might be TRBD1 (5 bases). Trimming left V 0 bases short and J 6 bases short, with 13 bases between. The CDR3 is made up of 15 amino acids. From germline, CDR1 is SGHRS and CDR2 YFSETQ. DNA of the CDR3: TGCGCCAGCAGCTTGGCGGGGGGAAGGAGTCAGCCCCAGCATTTT. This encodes CASSLAGGRSQPQHF.

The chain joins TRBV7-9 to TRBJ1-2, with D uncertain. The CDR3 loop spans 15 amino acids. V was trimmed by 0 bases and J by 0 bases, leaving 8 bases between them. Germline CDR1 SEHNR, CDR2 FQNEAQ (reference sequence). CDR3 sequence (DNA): TGTGCCAGCAGCTTAGCCAGGTGGACTAACTATGGCTACACCTTC. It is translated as CASSLARWTNYGYTF.

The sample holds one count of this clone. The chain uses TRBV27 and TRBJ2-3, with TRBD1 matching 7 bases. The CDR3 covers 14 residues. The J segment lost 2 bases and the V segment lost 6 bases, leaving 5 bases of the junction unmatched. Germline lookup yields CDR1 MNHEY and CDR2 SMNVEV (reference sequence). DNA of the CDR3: TGTGCCAGCAGAACGGGACAGCACACAGATACGCAGTATTTT. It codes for CASRTGQHTDTQYF.

CDR3 DNA sequence: TGTGCCAGCAGCTGGGGGCAGGGGAGCTCTGGAAACACCATATATTTT. Translating gives CASSWGQGSSGNTIYF. This sequence joins TRBV11-2 and TRBJ1-3, with D perhaps TRBD1 (6 bases). The V gene's germline CDR1 is SGHAT and CDR2 FQNNGV. Deletions cut 4 bases from V and 0 bases from J, with 13 bases between. The CDR3 is 16 amino acids. The complete variable domain, with remaining parts taken from reference TRBV11-2 and TRBJ1-3, reads EAGVAQSPRYKIIEKRQSVAFWCNPISGHATLYWYQQILGQGPKLLIQFQNNGVVDDSQLPKDRFSAERLKGVDSTLKIQPAKLEDSAVYLCASSWGQGSSGNTIYFGEGSWLTVV.

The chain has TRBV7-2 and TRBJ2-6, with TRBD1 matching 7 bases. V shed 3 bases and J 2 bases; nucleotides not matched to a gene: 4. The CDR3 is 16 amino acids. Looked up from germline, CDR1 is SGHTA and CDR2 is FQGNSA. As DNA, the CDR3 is TGTGCCAGCAGCTTGTCGACAGGGCCTGGGGCCAACGTCCTGACTTTC. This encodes CASSLSTGPGANVLTF. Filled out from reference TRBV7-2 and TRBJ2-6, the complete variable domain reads GAGVSQSPSNKVTEKGKDVELRCDPISGHTALYWYRQSLGQGLEFLIYFQGNSAPDKSGLPSDRFSAERTGGSVSTLTIQRTQQEDSAVYLCASSLSTGPGANVLTFGAGSRLTVL.

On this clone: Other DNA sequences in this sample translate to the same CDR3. The CDR3 region is CASSSTGGRETQYF. Here the CDR3 DNA reads TGTGCCAGCAGCTCTACAGGGGGCCGTGAGACCCAGTACTTC. The chain is built from TRBV7-8 and TRBJ2-5, with 9 positions matching TRBD1. The junction had 5 bases not matched to a gene; V was cut back by 4 bases and J by 5 bases. The CDR3 is 14 amino acids. CDR1 and CDR2 from the germline V gene are SGHVS and FQNEAQ.

The CDR3 DNA sequence: TGTGCCAGCAGCTTTACTAGGGCCAGCTACTATGGCTACACCTTC. This translates into CASSFTRASYYGYTF. This rearrangement joins TRBV13 to TRBJ1-2, with D unclear. This CDR3 has 15 amino acids. Trimming pared 3 bases from V and 3 bases from J, leaving 14 bases between. Germline V lookup: CDR1 PRHDT, CDR2 FYEKMQ (reference sequence).

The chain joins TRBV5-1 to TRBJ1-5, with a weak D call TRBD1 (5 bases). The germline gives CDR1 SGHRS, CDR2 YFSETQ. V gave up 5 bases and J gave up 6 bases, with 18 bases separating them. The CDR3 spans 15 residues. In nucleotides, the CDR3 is TGCGCCAGCAGGCCCTCCTCAGGGATCGGTCAGCCCCAGCATTTT. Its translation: CASRPSSGIGQPQHF.

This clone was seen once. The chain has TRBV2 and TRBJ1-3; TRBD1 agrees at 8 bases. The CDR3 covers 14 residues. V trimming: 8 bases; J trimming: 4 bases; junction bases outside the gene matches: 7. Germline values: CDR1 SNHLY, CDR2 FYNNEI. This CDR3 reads CASRLSGGGNTIYF. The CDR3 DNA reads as TGTGCCAGCCGCTTGTCAGGGGGCGGAAACACCATATATTTT.

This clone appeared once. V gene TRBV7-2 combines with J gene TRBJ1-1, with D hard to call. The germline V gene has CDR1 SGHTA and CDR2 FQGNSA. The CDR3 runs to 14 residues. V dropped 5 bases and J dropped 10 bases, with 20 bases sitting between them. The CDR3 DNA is TGTGCCAGCAGCACCCTGGTAGCGACAAGAGGAGCTTTCTTT. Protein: CASSTLVATRGAFF. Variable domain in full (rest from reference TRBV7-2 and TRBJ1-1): GAGVSQSPSNKVTEKGKDVELRCDPISGHTALYWYRQSLGQGLEFLIYFQGNSAPDKSGLPSDRFSAERTGGSVSTLTIQRTQQEDSAVYLCASSTLVATRGAFFGQGTRLTVV.

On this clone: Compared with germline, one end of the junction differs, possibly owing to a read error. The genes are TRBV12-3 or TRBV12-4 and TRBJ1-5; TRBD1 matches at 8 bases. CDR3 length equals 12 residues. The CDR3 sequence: CASSLGGQVFDF. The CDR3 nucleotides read TGTGCCAGCAGTTTAGGGGGACAGGTGTTTGATTTT.

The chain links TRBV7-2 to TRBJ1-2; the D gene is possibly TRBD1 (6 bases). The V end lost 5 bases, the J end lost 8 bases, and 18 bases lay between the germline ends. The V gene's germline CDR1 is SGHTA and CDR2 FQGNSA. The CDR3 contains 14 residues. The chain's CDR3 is CASSRQSGVEGYTF. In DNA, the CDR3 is TGTGCCAGCAGCCGCCAGTCAGGGGTTGAGGGCTACACCTTC. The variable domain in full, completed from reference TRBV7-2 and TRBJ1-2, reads GAGVSQSPSNKVTEKGKDVELRCDPISGHTALYWYRQSLGQGLEFLIYFQGNSAPDKSGLPSDRFSAERTGGSVSTLTIQRTQQEDSAVYLCASSRQSGVEGYTFGSGTRLTVV.

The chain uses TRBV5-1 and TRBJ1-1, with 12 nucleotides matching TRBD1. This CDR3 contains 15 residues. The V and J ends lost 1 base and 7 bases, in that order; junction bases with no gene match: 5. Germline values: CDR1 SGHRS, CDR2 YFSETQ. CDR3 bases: TGCGCCAGCAGCTTGAAGGGACAGGGGGCGAGTGAAGCTTTCTTT. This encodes CASSLKGQGASEAFF.

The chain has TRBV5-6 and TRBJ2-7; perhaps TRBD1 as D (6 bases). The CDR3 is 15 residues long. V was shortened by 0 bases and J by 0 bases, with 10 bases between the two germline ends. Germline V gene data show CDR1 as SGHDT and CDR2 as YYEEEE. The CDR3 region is CASSLGTVSSYEQYF. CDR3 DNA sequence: TGTGCCAGCAGCTTGGGGACAGTAAGCTCCTACGAGCAGTACTTC.

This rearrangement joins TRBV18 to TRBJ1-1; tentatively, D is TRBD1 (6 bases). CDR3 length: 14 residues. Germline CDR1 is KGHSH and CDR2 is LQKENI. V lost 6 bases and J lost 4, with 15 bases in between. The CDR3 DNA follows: TGTGCCAGCTCCCCGCGAGAACAGGGCACTGAAGCTTTCTTT. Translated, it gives CASSPREQGTEAFF.

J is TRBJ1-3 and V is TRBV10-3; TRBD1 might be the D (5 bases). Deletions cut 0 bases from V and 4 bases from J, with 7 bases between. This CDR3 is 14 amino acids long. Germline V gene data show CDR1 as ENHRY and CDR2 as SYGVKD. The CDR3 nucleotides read TGTGCCATCAGTGAGTCAACAGGAGGAAACACCATATATTTT. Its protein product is CAISESTGGNTIYF.

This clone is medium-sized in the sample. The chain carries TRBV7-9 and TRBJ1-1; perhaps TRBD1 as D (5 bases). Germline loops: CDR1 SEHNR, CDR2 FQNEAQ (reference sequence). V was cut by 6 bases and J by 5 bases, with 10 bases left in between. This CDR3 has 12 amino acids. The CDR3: CASREGWTEAFF. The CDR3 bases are TGTGCCAGCAGGGAGGGGTGGACTGAAGCTTTCTTT.

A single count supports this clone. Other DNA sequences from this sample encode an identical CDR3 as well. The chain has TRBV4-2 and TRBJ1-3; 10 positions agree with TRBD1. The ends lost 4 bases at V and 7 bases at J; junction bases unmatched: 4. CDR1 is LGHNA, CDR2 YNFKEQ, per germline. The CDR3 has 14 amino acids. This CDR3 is CASSPGQGQNTIYF. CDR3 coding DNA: TGTGCCAGCAGCCCGGGACAGGGGCAGAACACCATATATTTT.

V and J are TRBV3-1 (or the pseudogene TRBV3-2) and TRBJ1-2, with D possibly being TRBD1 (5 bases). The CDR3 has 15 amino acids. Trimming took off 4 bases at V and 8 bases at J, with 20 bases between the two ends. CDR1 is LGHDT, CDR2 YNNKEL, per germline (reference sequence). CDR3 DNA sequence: TGTGCCAGCAGCCGAGACACTTCCCTAGGGGTAGGCTACACCTTC. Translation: CASSRDTSLGVGYTF.

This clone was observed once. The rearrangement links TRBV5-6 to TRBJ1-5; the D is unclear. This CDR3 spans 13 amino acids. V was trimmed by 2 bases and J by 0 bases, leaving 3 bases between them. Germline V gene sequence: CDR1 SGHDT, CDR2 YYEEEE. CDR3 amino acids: CASSFGSNQPQHF. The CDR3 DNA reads TGTGCCAGCAGCTTCGGTAGCAATCAGCCCCAGCATTTT.

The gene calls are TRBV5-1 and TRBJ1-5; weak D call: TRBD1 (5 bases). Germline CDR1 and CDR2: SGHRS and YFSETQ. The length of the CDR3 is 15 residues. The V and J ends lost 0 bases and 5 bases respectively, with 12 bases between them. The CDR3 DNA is TGCGCCAGCAGCTTGGGCCAGGGCCCCTATCAGCCCCAGCATTTT. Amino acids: CASSLGQGPYQPQHF.

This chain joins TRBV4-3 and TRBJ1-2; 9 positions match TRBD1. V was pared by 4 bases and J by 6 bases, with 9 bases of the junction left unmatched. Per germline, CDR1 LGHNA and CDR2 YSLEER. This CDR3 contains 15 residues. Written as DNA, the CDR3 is TGCGCCAGCAGCCCGTGGGACAGGGAGAGACATGGCTACACCTTC. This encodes CASSPWDRERHGYTF.

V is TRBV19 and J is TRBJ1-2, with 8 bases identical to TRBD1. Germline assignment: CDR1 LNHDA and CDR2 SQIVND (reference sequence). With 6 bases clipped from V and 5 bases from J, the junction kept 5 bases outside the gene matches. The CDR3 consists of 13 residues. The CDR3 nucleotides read TGTGCCAGTAGACCCCGACAGGGGTATGGCTACACCTTC. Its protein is CASRPRQGYGYTF.

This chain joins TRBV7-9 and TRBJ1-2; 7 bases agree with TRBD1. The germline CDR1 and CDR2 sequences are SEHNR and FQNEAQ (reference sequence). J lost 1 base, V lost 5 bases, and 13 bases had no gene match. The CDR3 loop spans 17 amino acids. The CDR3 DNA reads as TGTGCCAGCAGCCCATTTACCGGGACAGAGAATAACTATGGCTACACCTTC. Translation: CASSPFTGTENNYGYTF.

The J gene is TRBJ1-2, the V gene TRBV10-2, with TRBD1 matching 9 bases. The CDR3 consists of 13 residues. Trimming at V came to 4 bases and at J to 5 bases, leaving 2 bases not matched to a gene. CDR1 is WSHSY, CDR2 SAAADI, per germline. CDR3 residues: CASSVGQGYGYTF. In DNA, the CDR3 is TGCGCCAGCAGTGTGGGACAGGGTTATGGCTACACCTTC.

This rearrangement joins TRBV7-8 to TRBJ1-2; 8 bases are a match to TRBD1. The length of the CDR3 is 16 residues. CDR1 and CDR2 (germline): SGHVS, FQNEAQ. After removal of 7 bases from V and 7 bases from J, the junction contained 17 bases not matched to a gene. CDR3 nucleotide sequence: TGTGCCAGCACCAAATTGGACAGGGTCGTTCTAGCTGGCTACACCTTC. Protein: CASTKLDRVVLAGYTF.

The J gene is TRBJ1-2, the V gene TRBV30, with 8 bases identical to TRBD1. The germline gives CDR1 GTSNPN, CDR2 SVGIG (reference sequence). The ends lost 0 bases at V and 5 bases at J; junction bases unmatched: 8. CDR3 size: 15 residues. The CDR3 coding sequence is TGTGCCTGGAGTGTACGGACAGGGTTGGGTTATGGCTACACCTTC. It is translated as CAWSVRTGLGYGYTF.

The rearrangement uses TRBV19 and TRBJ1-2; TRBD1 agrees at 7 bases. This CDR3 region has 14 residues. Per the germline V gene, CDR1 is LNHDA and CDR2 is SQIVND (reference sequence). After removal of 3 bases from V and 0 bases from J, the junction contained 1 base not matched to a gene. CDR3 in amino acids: CASSITGANYGYTF. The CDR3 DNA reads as TGTGCCAGTAGTATTACAGGGGCTAACTATGGCTACACCTTC.

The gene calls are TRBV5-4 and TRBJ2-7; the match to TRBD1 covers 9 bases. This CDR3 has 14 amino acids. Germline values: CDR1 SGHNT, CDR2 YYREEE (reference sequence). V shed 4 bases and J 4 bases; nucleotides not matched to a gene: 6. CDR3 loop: CASSLGQGQYEQYF. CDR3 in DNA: TGTGCCAGCAGCCTGGGACAGGGCCAGTACGAGCAGTACTTC. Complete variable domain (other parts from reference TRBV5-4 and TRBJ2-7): ETGVTQSPTHLIKTRGQQVTLRCSSQSGHNTVSWYQQALGQGPQFIFQYYREEENGRGNFPPRFSGLQFPNYSSELNVNALELDDSALYLCASSLGQGQYEQYFGPGTRLTVT.